This paragraph reports one T cell receptor beta chain. What it binds is unknown. The data stem from a study of cytomegalovirus exposure and HLA in healthy donors. In the study overall: Roughly 170 million T cells yielded 110 million or so unique TCR beta sequences in earlier analysis. Study-level findings and limits: Sequencing artifact likely explains a cluster of highly shared sequence variants.

The PCR employed 60 Vbeta primers together with 13 Jbeta primers. TCRdb's copy holds only in-frame clones and misses some; the assay was immunoSEQ multiplex PCR. Of about 150,000 clones in the sample, about 76% were seen once. Germline V gene data show CDR1 as SGHAT and CDR2 as FQNNGV. The V end was cut by 1 base, the J end by 7 bases, with 11 bases between. CDR3 length: 15 residues. Among the donors, all were healthy bone marrow donors. The TCR comes from a human donor in good health. Material: PBMCs. This chain uses TRBV11-2 with TRBJ1-6; D remains ambiguous. In DNA, the CDR3 is TGTGCCAGCAGCTTAGGCCGCGTAGTGAATTCACCCCTCCACTTT. Amino acids: CASSLGRVVNSPLHF.